These T cell receptor beta chains were read from a single sample in a study of blood T cell repertoires in COVID-19. The method was immunoSEQ multiplex PCR; TCRdb's version includes in-frame clones alone and lacks a portion of them. The sample holds 130,000 to 150,000 clones; roughly 88% are singletons and the top ten take 1.7%. Sequencing input: peripheral blood. The receptor set was obtained from a woman aged 50 to 65 with acute or convalescent COVID-19. Each CDR3 is given with its conserved first and last residue.

V	CDR3
TRBV10-3	CAIVGGAGELFF
TRBV5-5	CASSFGTFSSYNEQFF
TRBV9	CASRPDRGTGNTIYF
TRBV19	CASSDTGTREKLFF
TRBV5-6	CASSRAGLAIHSYNEQFF
TRBV7-9	CASSFRQYSPLHF
TRBV5-5	CASSFAGGPNTQYF
TRBV18	CASSPLTEAFF
TRBV4-1	CASSQFGQGTDSPLHF
TRBV4-2	CASSQVGGQLGNEQFF
TRBV7-2	CASSPTSGKYNEQFF
TRBV5-1	CASSLAAIAGTYEQYF
TRBV11-3	CASSFGSRSYEQYF
TRBV2	CASSEEVWGHGYTF
TRBV25-1	CASQPTGWTEAFF
TRBV28	CASSLPGLDYNEQFF
TRBV20-1	CSASIGAMNTEAFF
TRBV9	CASSADSRKPYGYTF
TRBV27	CASRSGGLVYGYTF
TRBV7-3	CASSLLGQSYEQYF
TRBV15	CATSRAPGGGLGNQPQHF
TRBV7-3	CASSLGSTSGNINEQFF
TRBV5-1	CASVEMIVENTDTQYF
TRBV5-1	CASSLRSNRENTEAFF
TRBV19	CASSRPDSGNQPQHF
TRBV5-1	CASSEPPGGGEAFF
TRBV6-5	CASSYGTWNSPLHF
TRBV5-1	CASSFLAGEQFF
TRBV5-1	CASSLGTPTSDTQYF
TRBV4-2	CASSQGAGTGGADTQYF
TRBV7-2	CASSSRAGGGPLTEQYF
TRBV11-1	CASSFDGALAGELFF
TRBV3-1/TRBV3-2	CASSQRETFGNTIYF
TRBV7-7	CASSLSFNQPQHF
TRBV10-3	CAIRGTGGSYEQYF
TRBV9	CASSVDTWGLAGVEDTQYF
TRBV30	CAWNGGGAGTQYF
TRBV5-5	CASSLALTGRAQSYNEQFF
TRBV5-1	CASSWAGEAFF
TRBV6-5	CASTPWREDSYEQYF
TRBV4-1	CASSPATSGGTIIYEQYF
TRBV10-1	CASSGGLDQPQHF
TRBV3-1/TRBV3-2	CASSQGRGNEQFF
TRBV9	CASSVTGMNTEAFF
TRBV7-9	CAGSRGADTQYF
TRBV7-9	CASSRGTSGRDEQFF
TRBV7-2	CASSNTGHYTGELFF
TRBV19	CASSIVSNYGYTF
TRBV5-4	CASGLAGVYEQYF
TRBV5-1	CASSLSGTGRQSPLHF
TRBV2	CASRVGRGANQPQHF
TRBV7-9	CASSLTTANTEAFF
TRBV18	CASSPGSGAYNEQFF